Presented here are 20 T cell receptor beta chains from one specimen sequenced in a study of shared clonotypes between healthy human individuals. Generated by immunoSEQ multiplex PCR, the TCRdb table keeps only in-frame clones and is missing some. Of under 650,000 clones listed, 90% to 96% are singletons. The sample consisted of naive CD4+ T cells sorted from blood. Described subset: CD45RA+ positively selected. Receptors were obtained from a woman aged 25 to 45 in good health.

This rearrangement joins TRBV29-1 to TRBJ2-5; 15 bases align to TRBD2. With 8 bases clipped from V and 0 bases from J, the junction kept 4 bases outside the gene matches. The CDR3 totals 15 residues. From germline, CDR1 is SQVTM and CDR2 ANQGSEA. The CDR3 DNA is TGCAGCTCCGGACTAGCGGGAGGGAACCAAGAGACCCAGTACTTC. Translated, it gives CSSGLAGGNQETQYF.

This clone showed up just once. V is TRBV15 and J is TRBJ1-5; 7 nucleotides line up with TRBD1. J gave up 0 bases and V 2 bases, and 7 bases lay outside the gene matches. The CDR3 is 17 amino acids. Germline values: CDR1 LNHNV, CDR2 YYDKDF (reference sequence). CDR3 nucleotides: TGTGCCACCAGCAGATACAGGGGAACTTATAGCAATCAGCCCCAGCATTTT. It yields the protein CATSRYRGTYSNQPQHF.

The chain uses TRBV7-9 and TRBJ1-1, with D tentatively TRBD1 (5 bases). Germline assignment: CDR1 SEHNR and CDR2 FQNEAQ (reference sequence). There are 13 residues in the CDR3. Trimming took 3 bases from V and 4 from J, leaving 9 bases between them. This CDR3 reads CASSLGGSTEAFF. CDR3 in DNA: TGTGCCAGCAGCTTGGGGGGGAGCACTGAAGCTTTCTTT.

J is TRBJ1-2 and V is TRBV4-2, with 7 positions matching TRBD1. The CDR3 loop spans 15 amino acids. Germline trimming cut 0 bases from V and 13 bases from J; bases unmatched to any gene: 14. Germline V lookup: CDR1 LGHNA, CDR2 YNFKEQ. The CDR3: CASSQDRRGQRASTF. CDR3 sequence (DNA): TGTGCCAGCAGCCAAGATCGTAGGGGACAGAGGGCCTCCACCTTC.

Worth noting for this clone: A junction end diverges from the germline sequence, so it may reflect a read error. The V gene is TRBV7-9, the J gene TRBJ2-7; either TRBD1 or TRBD2 may fit D (6 bases each). This CDR3 is 19 amino acids long. Germline values: CDR1 SEHNR, CDR2 FQNEAQ (reference sequence). The CDR3 region is CASSQDSLGRRGAFYGQYF. The CDR3 bases are TGTGCCAGCAGCCAAGACAGCTTGGGAAGAAGGGGGGCCTTCTACGGGCAGTACTTC.

This chain uses TRBV11-2 with TRBJ2-1; TRBD2 matches 13 bases. This CDR3 is 18 amino acids long. Trimming cost V 5 bases and J 10 bases; bases outside gene matches: 17. Germline loops: CDR1 SGHAT, CDR2 FQNNGV. This CDR3 is CASSRTSGSAQQRTEQFF. For the CDR3, the DNA is TGTGCCAGCAGCCGGACTAGCGGGAGTGCCCAGCAACGAACCGAGCAGTTCTTC.

V usage is TRBV18 and J usage is TRBJ1-1; TRBD1 might be the D (5 bases). Germline V lookup: CDR1 KGHSH, CDR2 LQKENI. The V and J ends lost 4 bases and 5 bases respectively, with 8 bases between them. The CDR3 has 12 amino acids. This CDR3 is CASSLGETEAFF. CDR3 DNA sequence: TGTGCCAGCTCACTGGGGGAAACTGAAGCTTTCTTT.

V gene TRBV29-1 combines with J gene TRBJ2-7; unclear D gene. Trimming took off 1 base at V and 12 bases at J, with 13 bases between the two ends. Looked up from germline, CDR1 is SQVTM and CDR2 is ANQGSEA. This CDR3 is built from 11 residues. In nucleotides, the CDR3 is TGCAGCGTTGAAGGCTGGGTTGGTGGGTACTTC. Its translation: CSVEGWVGGYF.

In regard to this clone: Other nucleotide sequences in the sample specify the same CDR3. The chain is built from TRBV28 and TRBJ1-4; no firm D call. Between the trimmed V and J ends, which lost 2 bases and 0 bases, there was a span of 4 bases. The CDR3 covers 14 residues. Germline values: CDR1 MDHEN, CDR2 SYDVKM. The CDR3 loop is CASSLPTTNEKLFF. The CDR3 nucleotides are TGTGCCAGCAGTTTACCCACAACTAATGAAAAACTGTTTTTT.

The V gene is TRBV6-6, the J gene TRBJ2-1; 10 nucleotides agree with TRBD2. Germline V gene data show CDR1 as MNHNY and CDR2 as SVGAGI (reference sequence). The CDR3 sequence is 15 residues long. With 5 bases clipped from V and 6 bases from J, the junction kept 7 bases outside the gene matches. The CDR3 here is CASSRLAGSSNEQFF. Here the CDR3 DNA reads TGTGCCAGCAGTCGACTAGCGGGTTCTTCCAATGAGCAGTTCTTC.

The chain employs TRBV29-1 and TRBJ2-2, with D tentatively TRBD1 (6 bases). Deletions cut 1 base from V and 6 bases from J, with 15 bases between. The CDR3 runs to 15 residues. The germline V gene has CDR1 SQVTM and CDR2 ANQGSEA. CDR3 amino acids: CSVEGLGARSGELFF. Written as DNA, the CDR3 is TGCAGCGTTGAAGGATTGGGGGCCAGGTCCGGGGAGCTGTTTTTT.

V gene TRBV7-2 combines with J gene TRBJ2-7; no definite D call. The CDR3 sequence is 12 residues long. CDR1 is SGHTA and CDR2 is FQGNSA in the germline V gene. The germline V and J ends were trimmed by 1 base and 5 bases, with 6 bases remaining between them. CDR3 sequence reads: CASSLVDDEQYF. CDR3 bases: TGTGCCAGCAGCTTAGTTGACGACGAGCAGTACTTC.

The chain links TRBV28 to TRBJ2-5; D is undetermined. The closer fit of TRBJ2-7 to the DNA end suggests the J call may be wrong. Germline V gene data show CDR1 as MDHEN and CDR2 as SYDVKM. This CDR3 comprises 12 residues. Here the CDR3 reads CASSLGGYEQYF. As DNA, the CDR3 is TGTGCCAGCAGTTTAGGCGGATACGAGCAGTACTTC.

CDR3: CASRSVPGGGTEAFF. The CDR3 region has the DNA TGCGCCAGCCGATCCGTCCCAGGAGGCGGCACTGAAGCTTTCTTT. The chain is built from TRBV5-1 and TRBJ1-1, with D unclear. CDR1 and CDR2 (germline): SGHRS, YFSETQ. The CDR3 runs 15 residues. Between the trimmed V and J ends, which lost 7 bases and 4 bases, there was a span of 20 bases.

The rearrangement joins TRBV18 to TRBJ1-4; weak D call: TRBD1 (6 bases). The V gene's germline CDR1 is KGHSH and CDR2 LQKENI. V lost 5 bases to trimming and J lost 3 bases, with 19 bases between them. The CDR3 is made up of 17 amino acids. For the CDR3, the DNA is TGTGCCAGCTCAACCAACGTAGGGGGTACGGCTAATGAAAAACTGTTTTTT. Translation: CASSTNVGGTANEKLFF.

This chain joins TRBV6-6 and TRBJ2-1; 8 bases match TRBD2. The CDR3 contains 15 residues. In germline, CDR1 is MNHNY, CDR2 SVGAGI (reference sequence). Losses at the gene ends were 5 bases for V and 5 bases for J; bases not matched to a gene: 8. This chain's CDR3 is CASSRAGGWNNEQFF. CDR3 nucleotide sequence: TGTGCCAGCAGTCGTGCGGGAGGATGGAACAATGAGCAGTTCTTC.

The chain carries TRBV6-1 and TRBJ2-5, with a weak D call TRBD2 (6 bases). CDR1 and CDR2 (germline): MNHNS, SASEGT. The V end was cut by 1 base, the J end by 2 bases, with 14 bases between. The CDR3 has 16 amino acids. For the CDR3, the DNA is TGTGCCAGCAGTGAAGGAGCGGGTTGGGGTCAAGAGACCCAGTACTTC. It is translated as CASSEGAGWGQETQYF.

The chain carries TRBV5-1 and TRBJ2-7, with D perhaps matching TRBD1 (5 bases). Per the germline V gene, CDR1 is SGHRS and CDR2 is YFSETQ. V dropped 3 bases and J dropped 2 bases, with 9 bases sitting between them. The CDR3 covers 13 residues. The CDR3 protein is CASSSTGAYEQYF. CDR3 DNA sequence: TGCGCCAGCAGCTCTACAGGAGCCTACGAGCAGTACTTC.

The rearrangement joins TRBV5-4 to TRBJ1-3; TRBD1 is a possible D gene (6 bases). V was clipped by 3 bases and J by 0 bases, with 13 bases between them. Germline V CDR1 and CDR2: SGHNT, YYREEE (reference sequence). The CDR3 consists of 16 residues. The CDR3 here is CASSYGDNRSGNTIYF. CDR3 bases: TGTGCCAGCAGCTACGGGGACAACCGCTCTGGAAACACCATATATTTT.

The V call is TRBV11-3, the J call TRBJ2-2, with D possibly matching TRBD1 (5 bases). Germline V gives CDR1 SGHNT, CDR2 YENEEA. V was clipped by 0 bases and J by 6 bases, with 11 bases between them. CDR3 length: 15 amino acids. CDR3: CASSLDSQGPGELFF. CDR3 nucleotides: TGTGCCAGCAGCTTAGATTCCCAGGGCCCCGGGGAGCTGTTTTTT.